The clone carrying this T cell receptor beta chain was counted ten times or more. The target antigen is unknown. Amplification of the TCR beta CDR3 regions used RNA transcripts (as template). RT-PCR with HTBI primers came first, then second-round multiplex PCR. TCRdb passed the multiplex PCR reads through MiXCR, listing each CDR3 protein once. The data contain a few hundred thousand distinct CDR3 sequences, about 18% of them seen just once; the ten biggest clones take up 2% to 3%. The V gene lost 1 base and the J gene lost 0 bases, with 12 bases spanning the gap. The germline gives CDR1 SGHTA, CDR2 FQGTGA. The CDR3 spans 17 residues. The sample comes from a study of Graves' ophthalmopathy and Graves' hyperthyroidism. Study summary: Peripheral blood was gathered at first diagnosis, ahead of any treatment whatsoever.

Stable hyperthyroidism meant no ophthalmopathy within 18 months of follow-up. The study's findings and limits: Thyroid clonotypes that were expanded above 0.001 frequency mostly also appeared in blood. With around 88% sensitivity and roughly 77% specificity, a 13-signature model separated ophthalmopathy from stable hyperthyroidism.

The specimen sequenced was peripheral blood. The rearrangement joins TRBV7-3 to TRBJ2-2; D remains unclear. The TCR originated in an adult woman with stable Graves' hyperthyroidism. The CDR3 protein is CASSLIGGRPNTGELFF. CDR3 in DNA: TGTGCCAGCAGCTTAATAGGTGGCAGGCCGAACACCGGGGAGCTGTTTTTT.